This T cell receptor (beta chain) was retrieved from a study of T-cell reconstitution after alpha-beta-depleted transplantation in children. Looked up from germline, CDR1 is SGDLS and CDR2 is YYNGEE. V lost 1 base to trimming and J lost 0 bases; unmatched junction nucleotides: 9. This CDR3 comprises 18 residues. This clonotype was seen ten or more times. What it binds is unknown. Unique molecular identifiers featured in how the TCRbeta library was prepared. TCRdb reprocessed the PCR reads with MiXCR, giving one entry per CDR3 protein. The sample contains over 200,000 distinct CDR3 sequences, 7.5% to 9.5% of which appear only once. Findings of the study overall: Surviving recipient T cells and thymic progenitors underlay high day-60 TCRbeta diversity in some patients. Alpha-beta T cells about two months after transplant reportedly derived from several hundred expanded graft clones. T-cell numbers and diversity one year post-transplant derived largely from freshly generated T cells.

V is TRBV9 and J is TRBJ2-2, with 7 bases that match TRBD2. The TCR comes from a male patient aged 2 to 9 who had a stem cell transplant for acute myeloid leukemia, so the T cells may come from the graft donor. Sequenced material: PBMCs, mostly from graft donor cells, taken 360 days after TCRalphabeta/CD19-depleted stem cell transplant. The CDR3 nucleotides read TGTGCCAGCAGCGTAACCCGACGGGAGGAACCGAACACCGGGGAGCTGTTTTTT. This translates into CASSVTRREEPNTGELFF.